Here is one T cell receptor (beta chain) with its context. Other DNA sequences in the same sample also yield this CDR3. V dropped 0 bases and J dropped 2 bases, with 7 bases sitting between them. This CDR3 region has 14 residues. Germline assignment: CDR1 SQVTM and CDR2 ANQGSEA. Each sorted subset replicate got 200 ng genomic DNA, 25,000 to 35,000 genomes. This table comes from immunoSEQ multiplex PCR, and its TCRdb copy is limited to in-frame clones, with some not included. The sample holds 1.5 million to 2.5 million clones; about 95% are singletons and the top ten take approximately 1.2%. This entry comes from a study of shared clonotypes between healthy human individuals. The naive CD8 population came from CD45RO-negative cells selected for CCR7, without terminally differentiated effector memory CD45RA+ cells.

The source material was naive CD8+ T cells sorted from blood. The rearrangement links TRBV29-1 to TRBJ2-2, with unresolved D. This receptor was identified in a man between 18 and 29 years old in good health. The CDR3, as DNA: TGCAGCGTTGAAGATCGGGCAAACACCGGGGAGCTGTTTTTT. Translating gives CSVEDRANTGELFF.